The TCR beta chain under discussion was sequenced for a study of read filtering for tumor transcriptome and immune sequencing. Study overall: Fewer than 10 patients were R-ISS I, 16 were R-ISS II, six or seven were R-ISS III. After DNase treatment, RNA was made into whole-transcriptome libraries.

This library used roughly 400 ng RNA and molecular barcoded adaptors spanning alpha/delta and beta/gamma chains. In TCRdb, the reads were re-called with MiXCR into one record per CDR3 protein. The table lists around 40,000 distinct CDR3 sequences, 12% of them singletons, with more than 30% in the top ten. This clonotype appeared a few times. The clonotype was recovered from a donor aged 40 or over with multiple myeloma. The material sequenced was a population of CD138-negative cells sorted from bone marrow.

CDR3 amino acids: CANRTSGAQLDTQYF. CDR3 bases: TGTGCCAACAGGACGTCAGGGGCGCAGCTAGATACGCAGTATTTT. The chain has TRBV28 and TRBJ2-3; D is possibly TRBD1 (6 bases). Germline V gene data show CDR1 as MDHEN and CDR2 as SYDVKM. This CDR3 spans 15 amino acids. Trimming took 10 bases from V and 5 from J, leaving 22 bases between them.